Below, 8 T cell receptor beta chains from the same sample are listed, as sequenced in a study of blood T cell repertoires in COVID-19. The table came from immunoSEQ multiplex PCR; TCRdb's copy has only in-frame clones and leaves some out. The repertoire holds 220,000 or so clones, with more than 70% as singletons. The sequenced sample consisted of PBMCs or T cells enriched from blood (not recorded which). The receptors stem from a woman in her fifties or sixties who had recovered from COVID-19.

The CDR3 bases are TGTGCCAGCAGCTTCCGCCAGAATTATAATTCACCCCTCCACTTT. Encoded protein: CASSFRQNYNSPLHF. The chain combines TRBV5-6 with TRBJ1-6; D uncertain. The V end was cut by 2 bases, the J end by 4 bases, with 10 bases between. Germline CDR1 reads SGHDT; CDR2 reads YYEEEE. CDR3 length: 15 amino acids.

The chain combines TRBV15 with TRBJ2-7; the match to TRBD1 covers 9 bases. V lost 4 bases to trimming and J lost 3 bases; unmatched junction nucleotides: 4. Germline loops: CDR1 LNHNV, CDR2 YYDKDF (reference sequence). The CDR3 has 14 residues. For the CDR3, the DNA is TGTGCCACCAGCAAACCGGGACAGGGCTACGAGCAGTACTTC. As protein: CATSKPGQGYEQYF.

This clone has only a few counts. The chain joins TRBV28 to TRBJ2-3; the D gene is possibly TRBD1 (5 bases). Between the trimmed V and J ends, which lost 6 bases and 8 bases, there was a span of 21 bases. This CDR3 is built from 15 residues. The germline CDR1 and CDR2 sequences are MDHEN and SYDVKM. CDR3 sequence (DNA): TGTGCCAGCAGCCCCGAAGGGGCAACCAGATCTACGCAGTATTTT. Protein: CASSPEGATRSTQYF.

The rearrangement joins TRBV7-9 to TRBJ2-3, with TRBD2 matching 7 bases. V lost 5 bases to trimming and J lost 0 bases; unmatched junction nucleotides: 8. Germline V CDR1 and CDR2: SEHNR, FQNEAQ (reference sequence). The CDR3 runs to 16 residues. Here the CDR3 reads CASSGEAGTSTDTQYF. The CDR3 nucleotides read TGTGCCAGCAGCGGGGAAGCGGGGACTAGCACAGATACGCAGTATTTT. The variable domain in full, completed from reference TRBV7-9 and TRBJ2-3, reads DTGVSQNPRHKITKRGQNVTFRCDPISEHNRLYWYRQTLGQGPEFLTYFQNEAQLEKSRLLSDRFSAERPKGSFSTLEIQRTEQGDSAMYLCASSGEAGTSTDTQYFGPGTRLTVL.

A note on this clone: Other DNA sequences in the sample encode the same CDR3. The genes are TRBV19 and TRBJ2-1; 7 bases line up with TRBD2. The germline CDR1 and CDR2 sequences are LNHDA and SQIVND (reference sequence). This CDR3 region has 14 residues. The trim removed 3 bases at V and 5 bases at J, leaving 4 bases unmatched. The CDR3 nucleotides are TGTGCCAGTAGTATCCAGCGGGGTAACAATGAGCAGTTCTTC. Encoded protein: CASSIQRGNNEQFF.

About this clone itself: This same CDR3 is encoded by further DNA sequences in the sample. The chain recombines TRBV9 with TRBJ2-7; 7 bases agree with TRBD1. Germline V gives CDR1 SGDLS, CDR2 YYNGEE. This CDR3 comprises 14 residues. The J segment lost 3 bases and the V segment lost 0 bases, leaving 3 bases of the junction unmatched. This CDR3 reads CASSVGTGVYEQYF. CDR3 bases: TGTGCCAGCAGCGTAGGTACAGGGGTCTACGAGCAGTACTTC.

The chain carries TRBV12-3 or TRBV12-4 and TRBJ1-6; D is unresolved. There are 13 residues in the CDR3. Trimming left V 5 bases short and J 7 bases short, with 9 bases between. The CDR3 region has the DNA TGTGCCAGCAGTCGAACTCCCAATTCACCCCTCCACTTT. Encoded protein: CASSRTPNSPLHF.

In DNA, the CDR3 is TGTGCCAGTAGGGAGGACTTGGGAATGAACACTGAAGCTTTCTTT. It translates to CASREDLGMNTEAFF. J is TRBJ1-1 and V is TRBV19, with unresolved D. The CDR3 is 15 amino acids. Germline V gives CDR1 LNHDA, CDR2 SQIVND (reference sequence). V was shortened by 6 bases and J by 0 bases, with 14 bases between the two germline ends.